The table lists the clone carrying this T cell receptor (beta chain) with many counts. Its matching antigen is unknown. V gave up 6 bases and J gave up 6 bases; unmatched junction bases: 15. This CDR3 spans 15 amino acids. Germline-derived CDR1 and CDR2 are SGHRS and YFSETQ. It was 5'RACE with constant-segment primers that produced the TCR alpha and TCR beta cDNA libraries, which carried sample barcodes and UMIs. A single record per CDR3 protein comes from TCRdb applying MiXCR to the 5' RACE reads. The sample records around 250,000 distinct CDR3 sequences, roughly 15% being singletons. The source of the sample is a study of T-cell memory formation after mild COVID-19. Across the study: Largely, TCR clusters stayed within a single donor. Whole-study findings and limits: Clones that shrank (day 15 to 85) were balanced CD4/CD8, whereas later expanders leaned CD4+. Contracting CD4+ clones sat mainly in CM and EM; CD8+ in EMRA.

The chain combines TRBV5-1 with TRBJ2-7; 7 bases align to TRBD1. The TCR comes from an adult woman who had mild COVID-19 (a few samples of this study predate the infection). Cell type and time point are not known. Sequencing input: PBMCs or a T cell subset sorted from them (not recorded which). DNA for the CDR3: TGCGCCAGCAAAGGTTGGGGGACCTCAGGGGGCGAGCAGTACTTC. Translating it yields CASKGWGTSGGEQYF. The full variable domain, in which reference TRBV5-1 and TRBJ2-7 provide the parts outside the CDR3, is KAGVTQTPRYLIKTRGQQVTLSCSPISGHRSVSWYQQTPGQGLQFLFEYFSETQRNKGNFPGRFSGRQFSNSRSEMNVSTLELGDSALYLCASKGWGTSGGEQYFGPGTRLTVT.